The 27 T cell receptor beta chains listed next were all sequenced from one sample in a study of radiotherapy plus CTLA-4 blockade in lung cancer. Data came from immunoSEQ multiplex PCR; TCRdb stores just in-frame clones and leaves some out. The sample has about 97,000 clones; about four fifths are singletons. This specimen was peripheral blood, taken from a patient treated with radiotherapy plus ipilimumab. These receptors were collected from a human donor with non-small cell lung cancer who had a partial response to radiotherapy plus ipilimumab. Some clones in this sample may be carry-over from other donors' samples.

This chain links TRBV18 with TRBJ1-4; 11 bases line up with TRBD1. Germline V lookup: CDR1 KGHSH, CDR2 LQKENI. This CDR3 spans 15 amino acids. V dropped 6 bases and J dropped 8; count of bases not matched to a gene: 8. The CDR3 spells CASSQNGQGAEKLFF. The DNA of the CDR3 is TGTGCCAGCTCCCAAAACGGACAGGGGGCAGAAAAACTGTTTTTT.

The chain carries TRBV30 and TRBJ1-2; D uncertain. Germline V gives CDR1 GTSNPN, CDR2 SVGIG (reference sequence). There are 12 residues in the CDR3. With 3 bases removed from V and 2 bases from J, the gap between germline ends came to 7 bases. As DNA, the CDR3 is TGTGCCTGGAGCGCGGAGAACTATGGCTACACCTTC. The encoded protein is CAWSAENYGYTF.

The genes are TRBV2 and TRBJ2-4; tentatively, D is TRBD2 (6 bases). The CDR3 is made up of 15 amino acids. CDR1 and CDR2 from the germline V gene are SNHLY and FYNNEI. Trimming cost V 2 bases and J 0 bases, with 8 bases left between them. The CDR3, as DNA: TGTGCCAGCAGTGAACTCGGGGGAGCCAAAAACATTCAGTACTTC. Its translation is CASSELGGAKNIQYF.

The V and J genes are TRBV30 and TRBJ1-2; D is perhaps TRBD1 (5 bases). The germline CDR1 and CDR2 sequences are GTSNPN and SVGIG (reference sequence). This CDR3 has 13 residues. The germline V and J ends were trimmed by 2 bases and 8 bases, with 15 bases remaining between them. The CDR3 DNA sequence: TGTGCCTGGAGTTGGGGTCCGGGGGGGGGCTACACCTTC. Translated: CAWSWGPGGGYTF. Full variable domain (rest looked up from reference TRBV30 and TRBJ1-2): SQTIHQWPATLVQPVGSPLSLECTVEGTSNPNLYWYRQAAGRGLQLLFYSVGIGQISSEVPQNLSASRPQDRQFILSSKKLLLSDSGFYLCAWSWGPGGGYTFGSGTRLTVV.

V gene TRBV18 combines with J gene TRBJ2-1, with TRBD2 identical over 9 bases. The CDR3 length is 15 residues. The trim removed 4 bases at V and 2 bases at J, leaving 3 bases unmatched. Germline V gives CDR1 KGHSH, CDR2 LQKENI. CDR3 protein: CASSLSGGTYNEQFF. As DNA, the CDR3 is TGTGCCAGCTCACTTAGCGGGGGTACCTACAATGAGCAGTTCTTC.

Comments on this clone: In the same sample, other DNA sequences code for this CDR3. The V gene is TRBV6-1, the J gene TRBJ2-7; D gene uncertain. Trimming left V 3 bases short and J 4 bases short, with 10 bases between. Germline V gives CDR1 MNHNS, CDR2 SASEGT. The CDR3 sequence is 13 residues long. The CDR3 region is CASSDVSYYEQYF. The CDR3 DNA follows: TGTGCCAGCAGTGACGTCAGTTATTACGAGCAGTACTTC.

V gene TRBV29-1 combines with J gene TRBJ2-1; TRBD1 agrees at 8 bases. The CDR3 loop spans 12 amino acids. V trimming: 7 bases; J trimming: 9 bases; junction bases outside the gene matches: 8. Germline-derived CDR1 and CDR2 are SQVTM and ANQGSEA. The CDR3 DNA follows: TGCAGCGGGGGACAGGAATTGGGTGAGCAGTTCTTC. As protein: CSGGQELGEQFF.

The V call is TRBV5-6, the J call TRBJ1-2; no clear D gene. The CDR3 is 15 residues long. Per the germline V gene, CDR1 is SGHDT and CDR2 is YYEEEE. V dropped 2 bases and J dropped 3 bases, with 14 bases sitting between them. The CDR3 DNA is TGTGCCAGCAGCTTTTACAGTTCCTCATACTATGGCTACACCTTC. Translation: CASSFYSSSYYGYTF.

This clone showed up just a few times. V usage is TRBV11-3 and J usage is TRBJ1-5, with 7 nucleotides matching TRBD1. V shed 7 bases and J 5 bases; nucleotides not matched to a gene: 14. The CDR3 is made up of 16 amino acids. Germline CDR1 SGHNT, CDR2 YENEEA. For the CDR3, the DNA is TGTGCCAGCATCCCACGGCGTCGGGACAGAGATCAGCCCCAGCATTTT. It encodes CASIPRRRDRDQPQHF.

CDR3 in amino acids: CATSRIQGQGSPLHF. In DNA, the CDR3 is TGTGCCACCAGCAGAATACAGGGTCAGGGTTCACCCCTCCACTTT. The chain employs TRBV15 and TRBJ1-6; D possibly corresponds to TRBD1 (6 bases). The CDR3 is made up of 15 amino acids. V lost 2 bases to trimming and J lost 9 bases, with 14 bases between them. Germline V gene data show CDR1 as LNHNV and CDR2 as YYDKDF (reference sequence).

V gene TRBV9 combines with J gene TRBJ1-5, with 7 nucleotides matching TRBD1. The CDR3 length is 15 residues. CDR1 and CDR2 from the germline V gene are SGDLS and YYNGEE. The J segment lost 6 bases and the V segment lost 1 base, leaving 7 bases of the junction unmatched. For the CDR3, the DNA is TGTGCCAGCAGCGTAACTGGACAGGTCGGTCAGCCCCAGCATTTT. Amino acid sequence: CASSVTGQVGQPQHF.

V and J are TRBV28 and TRBJ2-7, with D unresolved. The CDR3 loop spans 14 amino acids. Germline-derived CDR1 and CDR2 are MDHEN and SYDVKM. The V end was cut by 3 bases, the J end by 3 bases, with 12 bases between. CDR3 in amino acids: CASSFSYLIYEQYF. CDR3 coding DNA: TGTGCCAGCAGTTTTTCCTATCTCATCTACGAGCAGTACTTC. The complete variable domain, with remaining parts taken from reference TRBV28 and TRBJ2-7, reads DVKVTQSSRYLVKRTGEKVFLECVQDMDHENMFWYRQDPGLGLRLIYFSYDVKMKEKGDIPEGYSVSREKKERFSLILESASTNQTSMYLCASSFSYLIYEQYFGPGTRLTVT.

The J gene is TRBJ2-5, the V gene TRBV7-3; D not resolved. The germline V gene has CDR1 SGHTA and CDR2 FQGTGA. The CDR3 has 15 amino acids. Trimming stripped 5 bases from V and 4 bases from J, with 17 bases between. The CDR3 nucleotides read TGTGCCAGCAGCGCACGTTCGGCGACGGGAGAGACCCAGTACTTC. Its protein product is CASSARSATGETQYF.

CDR3 coding DNA: TGTGCCAGCAGCTTACAGCCGGGGACCTACGAGCAGTACTTC. This encodes CASSLQPGTYEQYF. The chain has TRBV7-6 and TRBJ2-7; tentative D call: TRBD2 (5 bases). The CDR3 runs 14 residues. Looked up from germline, CDR1 is SGHVS and CDR2 is FNYEAQ. Trimming pared 2 bases from V and 2 bases from J, leaving 10 bases between.

The chain has TRBV29-1 and TRBJ1-2; 7 nucleotides align to TRBD1. J was trimmed by 2 bases and V by 4 bases; bases with no gene match: 1. CDR3 size: 12 residues. Per germline, CDR1 SQVTM and CDR2 ANQGSEA. CDR3 residues: CSVGDSNYGYTF. Written as DNA, the CDR3 is TGCAGCGTTGGGGACAGCAACTATGGCTACACCTTC.

The chain uses TRBV6-1 and TRBJ1-2; D is undetermined. CDR1 and CDR2 from the germline V gene are MNHNS and SASEGT. V was cut by 5 bases and J by 5 bases, with 15 bases left in between. The CDR3 has 14 amino acids. CDR3 loop: CASSSSGFGYGYTF. The CDR3 bases are TGTGCCAGCAGTTCTTCCGGGTTTGGATATGGCTACACCTTC.

CDR3 coding DNA: TGTGCCAGCTCACCGACAGGGAGTGAAAAACTGTTTTTT. Translation gives CASSPTGSEKLFF. The chain joins TRBV18 to TRBJ1-4, with 7 bases matching TRBD1. Germline lookup yields CDR1 KGHSH and CDR2 LQKENI. The CDR3 length is 13 residues. The V segment lost 3 bases and the J segment 7 bases; nucleotides outside the gene matches: 2.

Only one count was recorded for this clone. The V gene is TRBV13, the J gene TRBJ1-6; no clear D. V was clipped by 7 bases and J by 7 bases, with 8 bases between them. Germline CDR1 reads PRHDT; CDR2 reads FYEKMQ (reference sequence). The CDR3 sequence is 12 residues long. The CDR3 region has the DNA TGTGCCAGCACCGGGTACAATTCACCCCTCCACTTT. Its translation: CASTGYNSPLHF.

The chain recombines TRBV28 with TRBJ2-2, with 7 bases identical to TRBD1. Per the germline V gene, CDR1 is MDHEN and CDR2 is SYDVKM. CDR3 length: 15 amino acids. V lost 6 bases and J lost 6; bases outside the gene matches: 10. CDR3 sequence reads: CASRPATGKAGELFF. Here the CDR3 DNA reads TGTGCCAGCAGACCGGCGACAGGGAAGGCCGGGGAGCTGTTTTTT.

The rearrangement uses TRBV27 and TRBJ1-6; TRBD1 matches 7 bases. This CDR3 has 14 residues. Germline V gene sequence: CDR1 MNHEY, CDR2 SMNVEV (reference sequence). V lost 6 bases and J lost 8; bases outside the gene matches: 7. The CDR3 spells CASRTTGRDSPLHF. The CDR3 DNA reads TGTGCCAGCAGGACGACAGGGAGAGATTCACCCCTCCACTTT.

This sequence joins TRBV11-2 and TRBJ2-7; 8 bases match TRBD1. From germline, CDR1 is SGHAT and CDR2 FQNNGV. V shed 5 bases and J 0 bases; nucleotides not matched to a gene: 3. The CDR3 is 14 residues long. CDR3 sequence: CASSRDRGSYEQYF. DNA for the CDR3: TGTGCCAGCAGCCGTGACAGGGGCTCCTACGAGCAGTACTTC.

The rearrangement uses TRBV19 and TRBJ1-1, with D possibly matching TRBD1 (6 bases). Trimming left V 4 bases short and J 0 bases short, with 9 bases between. The CDR3 has 14 amino acids. CDR1 LNHDA and CDR2 SQIVND come from the germline V gene (reference sequence). For the CDR3, the DNA is TGTGCCAGTAGTACTGGACAGCTGAACACTGAAGCTTTCTTT. It yields the protein CASSTGQLNTEAFF.

This clone was seen only a few times. The CDR3 protein is CASSPRTDNEQFF. In DNA form, the CDR3 reads TGTGCCAGCAGCCCTCGGACAGACAATGAGCAGTTCTTC. The rearrangement joins TRBV4-2 to TRBJ2-1; weak D call: TRBD1 (6 bases). Germline V gene data show CDR1 as LGHNA and CDR2 as YNFKEQ. V lost 4 bases, J lost 5 bases, and 9 bases lay in between. The length of the CDR3 is 13 residues.

Written as DNA, the CDR3 is TGCGCCAGCAGCTGGCCGAGGGGGAATGGGAATGAGCAGTTCTTC. It encodes CASSWPRGNGNEQFF. V and J are TRBV5-1 and TRBJ2-1, with D possibly TRBD1 on 6 matching bases. Germline V gene sequence: CDR1 SGHRS, CDR2 YFSETQ. Trimming stripped 3 bases from V and 7 bases from J, with 17 bases between. The CDR3 totals 15 residues.

There are a few counts of this clone. CDR3 loop: CASSTVGGTKETQYF. Here the CDR3 DNA reads TGTGCCAGCAGTACCGTGGGGGGGACCAAAGAGACCCAGTACTTC. J is TRBJ2-5 and V is TRBV28, with 7 bases aligning to TRBD2. V trimming: 5 bases; J trimming: 3 bases; junction bases outside the gene matches: 9. The CDR3 loop spans 15 amino acids. CDR1 and CDR2 from the germline V gene are MDHEN and SYDVKM.

V usage is TRBV29-1 and J usage is TRBJ1-2, with no clear D. Deletions cut 6 bases from V and 0 bases from J, with 14 bases between. Germline CDR1 reads SQVTM; CDR2 reads ANQGSEA. This CDR3 has 14 amino acids. The CDR3 coding sequence is TGCAGCGTCCCGCCTGCAGTTCCTAACTATGGCTACACCTTC. Translation: CSVPPAVPNYGYTF.

This CDR3 reads CASSPQGVYNEQFF. The CDR3 DNA sequence: TGTGCCAGCTCACCGCAAGGAGTATACAATGAGCAGTTCTTC. The chain links TRBV18 to TRBJ2-1, with D unresolved. The CDR3 sequence is 14 residues long. Deletions cut 3 bases from V and 4 bases from J, with 10 bases between. Germline V CDR1 and CDR2: KGHSH, LQKENI.